This T cell receptor beta chain is drawn from a study of blood T cells in healthy people across ages. In the study overall: The template switching approach captured approximately one barcoded beta molecule for every two T cells. Findings and caveats of the study: It was not known whether donors were CMV positive (a possible confounder of expanded clonotype changes).

As concerns this clonotype: The antigen remains unidentified.

Combining a sample-barcoded 5' primer with a J-beta primer mix, a second PCR ran for roughly 7 to 12 cycles. TCRdb reanalysed the 5' RACE reads using MiXCR and keeps one entry per CDR3 protein. The sample contains 2 million or so distinct CDR3 sequences, around 48% of which appear only once. Looked up from germline, CDR1 is SGHRS and CDR2 is YFSETQ. There are 13 residues in the CDR3. V was clipped by 4 bases and J by 7 bases; unmatched bases: 6. A minimum of 7 million PBMCs was isolated per sample. This clonotype originated in a woman in her 40s in good health. The chain uses TRBV5-1 and TRBJ2-5; 8 bases are a match to TRBD2. The source material was blood. CDR3 in amino acids: CASSDGTRGTQYF. The CDR3 DNA sequence: TGCGCCAGCAGCGACGGGACTAGGGGGACCCAGTACTTC.